This T cell receptor beta chain is from a study of blood T cell repertoires in COVID-19. Study summary: Both acute and convalescent COVID-19 samples were obtained from the United States, Italy and Spain. Sample material is recorded as cDNA or gDNA derived from T cells, B-cell-depleted T cells, or PBMCs.

Original processing notes: Scientists estimated how many nucleated cells there were by amplifying reference gene primers. Using immunoSEQ multiplex PCR, the repertoire was profiled, and TCRdb retains in-frame clones only, with some absent. Clone size and V and J calls were adopted from that table, with D and trimming inferred from the DNA. The sample has 200,000 to 250,000 clones, around 80% seen once; the top ten hold 5.1%. Germline V lookup: CDR1 MNHEY, CDR2 SMNVEV (reference sequence). The CDR3 runs to 15 residues. Trimming left V 4 bases short and J 8 bases short, with 18 bases between. Material for sequencing was peripheral blood. The rearrangement joins TRBV27 to TRBJ2-1; TRBD2 might be the D (5 bases). The TCR sequence derives from a human donor in a cohort sampled during active COVID-19. CDR3 in DNA: TGTGCCAGCAGTTCCCAAAGGACTCCGAACTATGAGCAGTTCTTC. Its protein product is CASSSQRTPNYEQFF.